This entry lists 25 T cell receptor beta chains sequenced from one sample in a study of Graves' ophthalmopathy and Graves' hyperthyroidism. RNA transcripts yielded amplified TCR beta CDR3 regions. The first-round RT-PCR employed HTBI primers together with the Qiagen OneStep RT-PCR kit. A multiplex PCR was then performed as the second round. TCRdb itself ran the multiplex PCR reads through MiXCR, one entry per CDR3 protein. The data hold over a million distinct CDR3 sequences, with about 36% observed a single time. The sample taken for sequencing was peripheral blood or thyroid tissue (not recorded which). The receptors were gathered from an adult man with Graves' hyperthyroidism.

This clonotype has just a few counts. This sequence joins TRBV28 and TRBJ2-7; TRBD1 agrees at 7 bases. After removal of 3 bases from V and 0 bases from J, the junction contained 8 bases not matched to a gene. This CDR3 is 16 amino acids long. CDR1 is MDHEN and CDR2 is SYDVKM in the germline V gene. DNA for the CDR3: TGTGCCAGCAGTTTCCCCCGGGACAGAACCTCCTACGAGCAGTACTTC. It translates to CASSFPRDRTSYEQYF.

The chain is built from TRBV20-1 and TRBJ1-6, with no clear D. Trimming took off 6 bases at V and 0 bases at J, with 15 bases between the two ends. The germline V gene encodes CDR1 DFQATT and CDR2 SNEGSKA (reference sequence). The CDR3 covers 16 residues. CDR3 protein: CSAVRGASSYNSPLHF. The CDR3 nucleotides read TGCAGTGCCGTCCGGGGAGCCAGCTCCTATAATTCACCCCTCCACTTT.

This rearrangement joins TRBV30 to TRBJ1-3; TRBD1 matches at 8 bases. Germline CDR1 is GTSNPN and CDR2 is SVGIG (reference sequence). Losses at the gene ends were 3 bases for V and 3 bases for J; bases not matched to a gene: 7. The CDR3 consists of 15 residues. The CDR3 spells CAWRAQGARGNTIYF. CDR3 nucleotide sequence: TGTGCCTGGAGAGCGCAGGGGGCGCGTGGAAACACCATATATTTT.

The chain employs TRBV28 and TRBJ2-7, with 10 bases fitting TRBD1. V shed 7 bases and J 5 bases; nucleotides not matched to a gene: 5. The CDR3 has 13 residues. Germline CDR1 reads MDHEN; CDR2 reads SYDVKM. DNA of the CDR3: TGTGCCAGCACCCCGGGACAGGGGAACGAGCAGTACTTC. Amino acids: CASTPGQGNEQYF.

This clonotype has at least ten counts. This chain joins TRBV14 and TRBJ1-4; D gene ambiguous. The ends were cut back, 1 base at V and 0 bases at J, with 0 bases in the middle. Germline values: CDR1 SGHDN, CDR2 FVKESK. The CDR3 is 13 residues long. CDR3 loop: CASSQATNEKLFF. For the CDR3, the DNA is TGTGCCAGCAGCCAAGCAACTAATGAAAAACTGTTTTTT.

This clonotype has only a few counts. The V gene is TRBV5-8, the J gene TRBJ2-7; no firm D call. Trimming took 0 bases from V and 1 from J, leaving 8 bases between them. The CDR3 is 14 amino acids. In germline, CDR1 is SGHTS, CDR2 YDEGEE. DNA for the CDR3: TGTGCCAGCAGCTTGGCGGTACGTTCCTACGAGCAGTACTTC. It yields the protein CASSLAVRSYEQYF.

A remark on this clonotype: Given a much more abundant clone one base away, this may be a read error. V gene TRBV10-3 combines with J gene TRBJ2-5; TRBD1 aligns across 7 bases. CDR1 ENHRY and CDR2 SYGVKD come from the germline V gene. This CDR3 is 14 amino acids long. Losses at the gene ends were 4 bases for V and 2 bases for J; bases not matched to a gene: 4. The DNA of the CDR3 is TGTGCCATCAGTGCAGGACAGGCACAAGAGACCCAGTACTTC. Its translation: CAISAGQAQETQYF.

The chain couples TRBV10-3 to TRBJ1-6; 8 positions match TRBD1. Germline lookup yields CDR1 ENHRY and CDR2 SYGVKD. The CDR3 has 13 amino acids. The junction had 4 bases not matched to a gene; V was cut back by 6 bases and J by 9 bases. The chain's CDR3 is CAIRDREGSPLHF. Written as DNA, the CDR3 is TGTGCCATCAGGGACAGGGAGGGTTCACCCCTCCACTTT.

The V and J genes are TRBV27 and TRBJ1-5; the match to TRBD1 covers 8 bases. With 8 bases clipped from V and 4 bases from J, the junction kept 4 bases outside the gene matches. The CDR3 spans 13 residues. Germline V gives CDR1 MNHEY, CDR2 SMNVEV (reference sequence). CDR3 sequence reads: CASRTGRNQPQHF. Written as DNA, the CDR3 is TGTGCCAGCCGGACAGGGAGGAATCAGCCCCAGCATTTT.

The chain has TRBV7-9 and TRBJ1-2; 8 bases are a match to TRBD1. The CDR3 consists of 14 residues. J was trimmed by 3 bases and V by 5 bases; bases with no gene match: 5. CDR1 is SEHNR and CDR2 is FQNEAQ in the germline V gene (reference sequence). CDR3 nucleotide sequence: TGTGCCAGCAGCACACAGGGGGGTGACTATGGCTACACCTTC. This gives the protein CASSTQGGDYGYTF. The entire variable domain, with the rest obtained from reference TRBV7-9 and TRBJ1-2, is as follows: DTGVSQNPRHKITKRGQNVTFRCDPISEHNRLYWYRQTLGQGPEFLTYFQNEAQLEKSRLLSDRFSAERPKGSFSTLEIQRTEQGDSAMYLCASSTQGGDYGYTFGSGTRLTVV.

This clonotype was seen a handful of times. The CDR3 region is CASSEVDRRTEAFF. DNA of the CDR3: TGTGCCAGCAGTGAGGTGGATAGGAGGACTGAAGCTTTCTTT. This rearrangement joins TRBV6-1 to TRBJ1-1; D is ambiguous. The germline CDR1 and CDR2 sequences are MNHNS and SASEGT. Trimming pared 3 bases from V and 5 bases from J, leaving 13 bases between. CDR3 length: 14 amino acids.

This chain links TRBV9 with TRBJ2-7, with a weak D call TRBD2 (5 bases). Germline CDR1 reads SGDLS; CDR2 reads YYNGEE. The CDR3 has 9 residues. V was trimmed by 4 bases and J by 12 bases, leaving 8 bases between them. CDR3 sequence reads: CASSTRGYF. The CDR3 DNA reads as TGTGCCAGCAGCACCCGGGGGTACTTC.

The CDR3 reads CAISEHRAQETQYF. The CDR3, as DNA: TGTGCCATCAGTGAGCACAGGGCACAAGAGACCCAGTACTTC. V gene TRBV10-3 combines with J gene TRBJ2-5, with a weak D call TRBD1 (6 bases). Between the trimmed V and J ends, which lost 2 bases and 2 bases, there was a span of 9 bases. Germline values: CDR1 ENHRY, CDR2 SYGVKD. The CDR3 spans 14 residues.

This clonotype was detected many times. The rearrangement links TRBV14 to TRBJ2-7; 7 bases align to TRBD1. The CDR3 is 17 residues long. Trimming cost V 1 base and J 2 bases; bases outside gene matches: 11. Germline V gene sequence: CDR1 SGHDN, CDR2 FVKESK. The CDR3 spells CASSQGPIGQGAYEQYF. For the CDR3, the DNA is TGTGCCAGCAGCCAAGGTCCCATTGGGCAGGGGGCCTACGAGCAGTACTTC.

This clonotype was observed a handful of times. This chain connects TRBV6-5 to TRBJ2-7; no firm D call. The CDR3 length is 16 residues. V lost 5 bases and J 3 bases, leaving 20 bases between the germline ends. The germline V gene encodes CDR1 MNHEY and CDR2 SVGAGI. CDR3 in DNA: TGTGCCAGCAGTACTGGGGTGGGGAAGCTAGACTACGAGCAGTACTTC. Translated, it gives CASSTGVGKLDYEQYF.

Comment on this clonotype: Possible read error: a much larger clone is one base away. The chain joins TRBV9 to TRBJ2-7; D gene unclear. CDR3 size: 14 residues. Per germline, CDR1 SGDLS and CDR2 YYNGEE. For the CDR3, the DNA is TGTGCCAGCAGCGTAGGATCAGCTTCCTACGAGCGGTACTTC. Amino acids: CASSVGSASYERYF. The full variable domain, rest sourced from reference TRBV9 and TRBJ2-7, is DSGVTQTPKHLITATGQRVTLRCSPRSGDLSVYWYQQSLDQGLQFLIQYYNGEERAKGNILERFSAQQFPDLHSELNLSSLELGDSALYFCASSVGSASYERYFGPGTRLTVT.

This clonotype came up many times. CDR3: CAIRGLAEYEQYF. CDR3 coding DNA: TGTGCCATCAGAGGACTAGCGGAGTACGAGCAGTACTTC. The chain uses TRBV10-3 and TRBJ2-7; 10 bases fit TRBD2. This CDR3 contains 13 residues. Looked up from germline, CDR1 is ENHRY and CDR2 is SYGVKD. V gave up 6 bases and J gave up 4 bases; unmatched junction bases: 3.

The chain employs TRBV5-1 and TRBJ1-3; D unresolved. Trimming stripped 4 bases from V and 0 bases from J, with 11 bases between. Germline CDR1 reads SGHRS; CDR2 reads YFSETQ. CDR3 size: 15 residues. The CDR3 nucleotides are TGCGCCAGCAGCCCTCAGTCTGACTCTGGAAACACCATATATTTT. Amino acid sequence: CASSPQSDSGNTIYF.

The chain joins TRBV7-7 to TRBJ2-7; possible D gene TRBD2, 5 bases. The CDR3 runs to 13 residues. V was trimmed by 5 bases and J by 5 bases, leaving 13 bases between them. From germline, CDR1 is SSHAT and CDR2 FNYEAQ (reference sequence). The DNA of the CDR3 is TGTGCCAGCAGCCAGAGCACCGGGAACGAGCAGTACTTC. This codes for CASSQSTGNEQYF.

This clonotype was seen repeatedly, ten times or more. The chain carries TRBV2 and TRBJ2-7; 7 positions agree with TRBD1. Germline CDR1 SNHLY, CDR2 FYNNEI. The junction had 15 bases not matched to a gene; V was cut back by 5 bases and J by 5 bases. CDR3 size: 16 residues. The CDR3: CASSQTKGGGGHEQYF. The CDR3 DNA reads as TGTGCCAGCAGTCAGACAAAAGGGGGCGGAGGACACGAGCAGTACTTC.

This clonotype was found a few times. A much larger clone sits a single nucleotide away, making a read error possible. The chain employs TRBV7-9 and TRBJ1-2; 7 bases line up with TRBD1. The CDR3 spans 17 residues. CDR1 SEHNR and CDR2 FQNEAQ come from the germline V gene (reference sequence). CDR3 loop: CASSSDRVRRANCGYTF. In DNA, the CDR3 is TGTGCCAGCAGCTCAGACAGGGTTCGAAGAGCTAACTGTGGCTACACCTTC.

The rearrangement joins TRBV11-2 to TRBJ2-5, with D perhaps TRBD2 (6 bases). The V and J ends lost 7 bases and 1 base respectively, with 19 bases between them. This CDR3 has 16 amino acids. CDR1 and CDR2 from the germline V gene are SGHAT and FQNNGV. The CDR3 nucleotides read TGTGCCAGCACCCGAGGACATGGGGGGACCCAAGAGACCCAGTACTTC. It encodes CASTRGHGGTQETQYF. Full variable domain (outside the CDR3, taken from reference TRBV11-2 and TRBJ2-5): EAGVAQSPRYKIIEKRQSVAFWCNPISGHATLYWYQQILGQGPKLLIQFQNNGVVDDSQLPKDRFSAERLKGVDSTLKIQPAKLEDSAVYLCASTRGHGGTQETQYFGPGTRLLVL.

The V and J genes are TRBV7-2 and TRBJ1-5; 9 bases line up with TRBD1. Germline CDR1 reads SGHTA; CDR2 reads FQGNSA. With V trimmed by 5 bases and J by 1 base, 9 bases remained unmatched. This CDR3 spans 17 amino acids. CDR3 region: CASSALTGQGSNQPQHF. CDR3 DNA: TGTGCCAGCAGCGCCTTGACGGGACAGGGAAGCAATCAGCCCCAGCATTTT.

In DNA form, the CDR3 reads TGTGCCAGCAGCCGGACAGGGGGGGCCTCTAGGGAAGAGACCCAGTACTTC. As protein: CASSRTGGASREETQYF. The V and J genes are TRBV4-2 and TRBJ2-5, with 10 bases fitting TRBD1. V was clipped by 4 bases and J by 3 bases; unmatched bases: 11. The CDR3 runs to 17 residues. Germline V CDR1 and CDR2: LGHNA, YNFKEQ.

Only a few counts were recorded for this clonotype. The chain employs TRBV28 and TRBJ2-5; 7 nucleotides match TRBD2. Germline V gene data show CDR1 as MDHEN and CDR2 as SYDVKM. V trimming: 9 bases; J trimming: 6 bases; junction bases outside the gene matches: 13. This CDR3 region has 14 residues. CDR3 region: CASSGPPPNQTQYF. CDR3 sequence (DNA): TGTGCCAGTAGCGGGCCGCCTCCCAATCAGACCCAGTACTTC.